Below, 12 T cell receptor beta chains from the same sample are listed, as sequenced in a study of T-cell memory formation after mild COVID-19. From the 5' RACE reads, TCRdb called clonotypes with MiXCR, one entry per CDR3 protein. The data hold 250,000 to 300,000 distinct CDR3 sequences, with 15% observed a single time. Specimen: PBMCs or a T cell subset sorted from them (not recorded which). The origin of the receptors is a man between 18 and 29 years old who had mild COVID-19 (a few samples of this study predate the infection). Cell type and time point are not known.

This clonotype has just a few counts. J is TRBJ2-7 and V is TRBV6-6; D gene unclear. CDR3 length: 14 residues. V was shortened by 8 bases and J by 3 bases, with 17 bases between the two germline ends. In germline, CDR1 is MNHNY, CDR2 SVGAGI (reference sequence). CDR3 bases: TGTGCCAGCTCCGAGAACGGCGGATTCTACGAGCAGTACGTC. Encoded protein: CASSENGGFYEQYV.

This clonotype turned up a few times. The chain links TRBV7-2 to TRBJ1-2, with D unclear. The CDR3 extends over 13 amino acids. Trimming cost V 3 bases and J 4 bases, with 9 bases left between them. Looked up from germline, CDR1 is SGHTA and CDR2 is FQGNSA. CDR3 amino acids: CASSFGTTYGYTF. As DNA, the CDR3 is TGTGCCAGCAGCTTCGGAACAACCTATGGCTACACCTTC.

The CDR3 loop is CASFQSTDTQYF. CDR3 coding DNA: TGTGCCAGCTTCCAAAGCACAGATACGCAGTATTTT. This chain uses TRBV6-5 with TRBJ2-3; D ambiguous. Trimming removed 8 bases at V and 0 bases at J, with 6 bases between. Per germline, CDR1 MNHEY and CDR2 SVGAGI. This CDR3 has 12 amino acids.

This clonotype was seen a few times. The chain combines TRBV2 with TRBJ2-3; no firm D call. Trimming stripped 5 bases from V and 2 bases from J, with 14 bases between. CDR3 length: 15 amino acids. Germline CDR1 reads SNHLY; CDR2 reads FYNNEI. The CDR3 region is CASSPRSHPTDTQYF. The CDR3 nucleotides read TGTGCCAGCAGTCCACGCAGCCATCCCACAGATACGCAGTATTTT. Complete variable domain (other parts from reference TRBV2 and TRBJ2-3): EPEVTQTPSHQVTQMGQEVILRCVPISNHLYFYWYRQILGQKVEFLVSFYNNEISEKSEIFDDQFSVERPDGSNFTLKIRSTKLEDSAMYFCASSPRSHPTDTQYFGPGTRLTVL.

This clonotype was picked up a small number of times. CDR3 region: CAASGGDQPRGDTQYF. The CDR3 DNA sequence: TGTGCCGCATCGGGGGGGGACCAACCCCGGGGAGATACGCAGTATTTT. V and J are TRBV10-3 and TRBJ2-3; the match to TRBD2 covers 8 bases. The CDR3 is 16 amino acids. V lost 11 bases and J lost 5; bases outside the gene matches: 18. Germline V gives CDR1 ENHRY, CDR2 SYGVKD.

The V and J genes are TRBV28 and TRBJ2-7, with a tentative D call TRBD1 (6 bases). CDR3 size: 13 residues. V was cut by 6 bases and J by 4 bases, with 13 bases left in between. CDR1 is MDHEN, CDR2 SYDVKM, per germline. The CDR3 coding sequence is TGTGCCAGCAGACTCGCGACAGGTTACGAGCAGTACGTC. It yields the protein CASRLATGYEQYV.

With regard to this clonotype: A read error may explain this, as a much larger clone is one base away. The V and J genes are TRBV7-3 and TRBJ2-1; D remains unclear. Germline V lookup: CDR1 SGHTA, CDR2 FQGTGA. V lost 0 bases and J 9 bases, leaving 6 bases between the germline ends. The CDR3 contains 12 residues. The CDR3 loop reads CASSLTGGEQFF. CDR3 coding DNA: TGTGCCAGCAGCTTAACGGGTGGTGAGCAGTTCTTC.

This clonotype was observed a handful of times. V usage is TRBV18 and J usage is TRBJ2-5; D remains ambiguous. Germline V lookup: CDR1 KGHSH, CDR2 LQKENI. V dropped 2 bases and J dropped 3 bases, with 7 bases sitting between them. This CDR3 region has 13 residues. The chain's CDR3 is CASSPTQEETQYF. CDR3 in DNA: TGTGCCAGCTCACCAACGCAGGAAGAGACCCAGTACTTC.

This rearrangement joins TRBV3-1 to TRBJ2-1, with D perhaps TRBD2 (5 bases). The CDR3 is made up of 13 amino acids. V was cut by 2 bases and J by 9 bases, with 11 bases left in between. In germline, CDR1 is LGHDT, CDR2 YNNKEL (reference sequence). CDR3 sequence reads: CASSQRGWGEQFF. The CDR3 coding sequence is TGTGCCAGCAGCCAACGAGGGTGGGGTGAGCAGTTCTTC.

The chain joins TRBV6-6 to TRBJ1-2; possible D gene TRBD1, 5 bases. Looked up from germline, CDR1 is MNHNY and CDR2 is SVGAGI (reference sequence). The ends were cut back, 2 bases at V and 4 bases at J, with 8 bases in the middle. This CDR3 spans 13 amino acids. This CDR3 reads CASSYDQGYGYTF. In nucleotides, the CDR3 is TGTGCCAGCAGTTACGACCAGGGCTATGGCTACACCTTC.

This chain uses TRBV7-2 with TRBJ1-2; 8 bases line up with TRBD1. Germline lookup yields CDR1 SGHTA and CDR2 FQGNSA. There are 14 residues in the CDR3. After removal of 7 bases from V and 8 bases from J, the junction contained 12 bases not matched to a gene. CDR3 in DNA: TGTGCCAGCACAGGACAGGGCGCTGGGGGAGGCTACACCTTC. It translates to CASTGQGAGGGYTF.

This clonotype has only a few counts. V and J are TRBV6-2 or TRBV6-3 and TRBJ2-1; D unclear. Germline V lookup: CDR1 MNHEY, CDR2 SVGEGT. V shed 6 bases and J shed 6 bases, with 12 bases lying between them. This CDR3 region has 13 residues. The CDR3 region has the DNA TGTGCCAGCAGCCCCCGCAAGGTCAATGAGCAGTTCTTC. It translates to CASSPRKVNEQFF.